The 12 T cell receptor beta chains reported below all come from one sample, sequenced in a study of patients and donors after allogeneic stem cell transplantation. One entry per CDR3 protein, called by TCRdb with MiXCR from the RT-PCR reads. In the table there are about a million distinct CDR3 sequences, 18% of which are singletons. The sequenced sample was blood, either unsorted or a sorted T cell fraction (not recorded which). These receptor sequences come from a human donor who was either an allogeneic HSCT recipient or a stem cell or donor lymphocyte infusion donor (not recorded which). It is not recorded whose cells these are; they may come from a transplant donor.

This clonotype was detected many times. The gene calls are TRBV12-3 or TRBV12-4 and TRBJ1-5; 7 bases are shared with TRBD1. J was trimmed by 11 bases and V by 3 bases; bases with no gene match: 19. The CDR3 length is 17 residues. CDR3 in amino acids: CASSFSGQWGRGRAQHF. The CDR3 DNA follows: TGTGCCAGCAGTTTCTCGGGACAGTGGGGCAGGGGGAGGGCCCAGCATTTT.

This clonotype has a count of ten or more. The chain has TRBV5-1 and TRBJ2-7; D remains ambiguous. The CDR3 is made up of 14 amino acids. The germline V gene encodes CDR1 SGHRS and CDR2 YFSETQ. V dropped 0 bases and J dropped 0 bases, with 7 bases sitting between them. The CDR3 sequence: CASSLEQSSYEQYF. CDR3 bases: TGCGCCAGCAGCTTGGAGCAGAGCTCCTACGAGCAGTACTTC.

This clonotype occurred a few times. The CDR3, as DNA: TGTGCCATCAGTGGGGACACTAGCTCCTACGAGCAGTACTTC. It encodes CAISGDTSSYEQYF. This sequence joins TRBV10-3 and TRBJ2-7, with D maybe TRBD1 (6 bases). Germline CDR1 ENHRY, CDR2 SYGVKD. The CDR3 is 14 amino acids. V shed 4 bases and J shed 0 bases, with 10 bases lying between them.

The V and J genes are TRBV4-2 and TRBJ2-1; TRBD1 might be the D (6 bases). Germline lookup yields CDR1 LGHNA and CDR2 YNFKEQ. V lost 2 bases and J lost 10, with 12 bases in between. The CDR3 loop spans 13 amino acids. The CDR3 DNA is TGTGCCAGCAGCCAACACAGGGACCGGGAGCAGTTCTTC. It specifies CASSQHRDREQFF.

The chain joins TRBV24-1 to TRBJ2-3; 9 bases map to TRBD2. Per the germline V gene, CDR1 is KGHDR and CDR2 is SFDVKD. V lost 5 bases, J lost 5 bases, and 10 bases stayed unmatched. CDR3 length: 16 amino acids. CDR3 in amino acids: CATSVFAGGPVDTQYF. The CDR3 region has the DNA TGTGCCACCAGTGTGTTCGCGGGGGGGCCGGTAGATACGCAGTATTTT.

The rearrangement joins TRBV7-3 to TRBJ2-1; TRBD1 agrees at 9 bases. V gave up 2 bases and J gave up 4 bases; unmatched junction bases: 9. CDR1 SGHTA and CDR2 FQGTGA come from the germline V gene. The CDR3 spans 17 residues. Here the CDR3 reads CASSLQRLGQGYNEQFF. DNA for the CDR3: TGTGCCAGCAGCTTACAGAGGCTAGGACAGGGGTACAATGAGCAGTTCTTC.

The chain combines TRBV3-1 with TRBJ1-2; D is undetermined. The V gene lost 0 bases and the J gene lost 4 bases, with 6 bases spanning the gap. The CDR3 loop spans 13 amino acids. Germline V lookup: CDR1 LGHDT, CDR2 YNNKEL (reference sequence). As DNA, the CDR3 is TGTGCCAGCAGCCAAGACGGGAGCTATGGCTACACCTTC. It yields the protein CASSQDGSYGYTF.

In its sample, this clonotype was seen a few times. This sequence joins TRBV4-2 and TRBJ1-3; the D is unclear. The CDR3 length is 15 residues. The germline V and J ends were trimmed by 1 base and 4 bases, with 11 bases remaining between them. Germline V CDR1 and CDR2: LGHNA, YNFKEQ. CDR3 loop: CASSQGSLEGNTIYF. CDR3 DNA sequence: TGTGCCAGCAGCCAAGGCTCGCTGGAGGGAAACACCATATATTTT.

V gene TRBV2 combines with J gene TRBJ2-2; D is unresolved. Germline CDR1 reads SNHLY; CDR2 reads FYNNEI. CDR3 length: 15 amino acids. Trimming removed 6 bases at V and 7 bases at J, with 18 bases between. CDR3: CASRGETRAVGELFF. CDR3 coding DNA: TGTGCCAGCAGAGGTGAAACCCGGGCAGTCGGGGAGCTGTTTTTT.

The chain carries TRBV12-3 or TRBV12-4 and TRBJ1-2; TRBD1 might be the D (6 bases). The CDR3 consists of 13 residues. Trimming pared 3 bases from V and 8 bases from J, leaving 13 bases between. The CDR3 region is CASSFGGGMGYTF. Written as DNA, the CDR3 is TGTGCCAGCAGTTTTGGAGGGGGTATGGGCTACACCTTC.

The chain recombines TRBV20-1 with TRBJ1-1; D might be TRBD1 (5 bases). The CDR3 covers 15 residues. Germline loops: CDR1 DFQATT, CDR2 SNEGSKA (reference sequence). Trimming shortened V by 6 bases and J by 5 bases, and 22 bases separated the two germline ends. CDR3 nucleotide sequence: TGCAGTGCCCCGGGGAGGGGCCCCGGAGAGACTGAAGCTTTCTTT. Encoded protein: CSAPGRGPGETEAFF.

J is TRBJ2-7 and V is TRBV7-9; no reliable D call. Trimming removed 5 bases at V and 5 bases at J, with 7 bases between. CDR3 length: 11 amino acids. Germline CDR1 and CDR2: SEHNR and FQNEAQ (reference sequence). For the CDR3, the DNA is TGTGCCAGCAGCCCTTCGGACGAGCAGTACTTC. As protein: CASSPSDEQYF.